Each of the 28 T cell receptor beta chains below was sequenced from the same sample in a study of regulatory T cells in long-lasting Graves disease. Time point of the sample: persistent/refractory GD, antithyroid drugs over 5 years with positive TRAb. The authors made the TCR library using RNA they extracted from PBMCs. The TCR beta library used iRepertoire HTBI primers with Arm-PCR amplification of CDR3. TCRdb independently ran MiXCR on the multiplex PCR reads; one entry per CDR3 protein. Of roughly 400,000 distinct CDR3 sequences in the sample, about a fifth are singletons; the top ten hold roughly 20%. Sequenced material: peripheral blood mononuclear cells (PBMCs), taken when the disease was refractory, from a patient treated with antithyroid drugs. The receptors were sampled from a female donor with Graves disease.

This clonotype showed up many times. The CDR3 loop reads CASSLLATLGLYEQYF. CDR3 DNA: TGTGCCAGCAGCCTACTAGCGACACTGGGTCTCTACGAGCAGTACTTC. This chain connects TRBV6-1 to TRBJ2-7; 7 positions agree with TRBD2. The germline V gene encodes CDR1 MNHNS and CDR2 SASEGT. The CDR3 extends over 16 amino acids. After removal of 6 bases from V and 3 bases from J, the junction contained 14 bases not matched to a gene.

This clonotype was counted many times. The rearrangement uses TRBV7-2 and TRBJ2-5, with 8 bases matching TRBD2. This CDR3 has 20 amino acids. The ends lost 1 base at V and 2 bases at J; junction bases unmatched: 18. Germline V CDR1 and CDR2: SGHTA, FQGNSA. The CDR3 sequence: CASSLVFAASGLGRQETQYF. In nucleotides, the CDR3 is TGTGCCAGCAGCTTAGTCTTTGCGGCTAGCGGGTTAGGCCGTCAAGAGACCCAGTACTTC.

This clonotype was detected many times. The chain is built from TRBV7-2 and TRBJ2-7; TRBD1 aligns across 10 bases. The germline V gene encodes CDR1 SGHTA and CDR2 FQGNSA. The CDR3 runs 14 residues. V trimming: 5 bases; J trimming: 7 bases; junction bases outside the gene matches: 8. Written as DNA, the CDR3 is TGTGCCAGCAGCACGCGACAGGGGGCGCTGGAGCAGTACTTC. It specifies CASSTRQGALEQYF.

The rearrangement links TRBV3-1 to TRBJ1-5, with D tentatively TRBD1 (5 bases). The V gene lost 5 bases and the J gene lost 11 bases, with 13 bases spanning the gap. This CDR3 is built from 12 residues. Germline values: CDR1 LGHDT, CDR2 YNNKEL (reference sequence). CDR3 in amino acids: CASSKGTGAQHF. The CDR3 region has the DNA TGTGCCAGCAGCAAGGGGACTGGGGCCCAGCATTTT.

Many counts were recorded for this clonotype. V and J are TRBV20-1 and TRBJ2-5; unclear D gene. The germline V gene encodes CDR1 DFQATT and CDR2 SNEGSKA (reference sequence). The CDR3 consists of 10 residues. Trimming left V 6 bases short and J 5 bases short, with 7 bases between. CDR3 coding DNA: TGCAGTGCCACCGGGGAGACCCAGTACTTC. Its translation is CSATGETQYF.

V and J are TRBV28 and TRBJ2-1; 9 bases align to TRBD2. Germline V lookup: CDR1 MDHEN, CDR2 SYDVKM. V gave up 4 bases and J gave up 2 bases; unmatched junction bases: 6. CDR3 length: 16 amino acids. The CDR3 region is CASSSRLAGAYNEQFF. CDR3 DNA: TGTGCCAGCAGTTCTAGATTAGCGGGAGCCTACAATGAGCAGTTCTTC. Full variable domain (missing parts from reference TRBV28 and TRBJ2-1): DVKVTQSSRYLVKRTGEKVFLECVQDMDHENMFWYRQDPGLGLRLIYFSYDVKMKEKGDIPEGYSVSREKKERFSLILESASTNQTSMYLCASSSRLAGAYNEQFFGPGTRLTVL.

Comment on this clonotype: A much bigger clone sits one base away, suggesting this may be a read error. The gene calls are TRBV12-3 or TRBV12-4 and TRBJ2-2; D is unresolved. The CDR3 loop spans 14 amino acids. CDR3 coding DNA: TGTGCCAGCAGGGGCGGAGCGAACATCGGGGAGCTGTTTTTT. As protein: CASRGGANIGELFF.

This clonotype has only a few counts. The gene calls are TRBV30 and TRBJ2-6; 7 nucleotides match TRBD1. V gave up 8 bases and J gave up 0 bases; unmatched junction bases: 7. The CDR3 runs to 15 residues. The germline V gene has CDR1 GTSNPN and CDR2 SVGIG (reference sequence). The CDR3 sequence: CAGTVSTSGANVLTF. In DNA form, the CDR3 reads TGTGCCGGGACAGTCTCAACCTCTGGGGCCAACGTCCTGACTTTC.

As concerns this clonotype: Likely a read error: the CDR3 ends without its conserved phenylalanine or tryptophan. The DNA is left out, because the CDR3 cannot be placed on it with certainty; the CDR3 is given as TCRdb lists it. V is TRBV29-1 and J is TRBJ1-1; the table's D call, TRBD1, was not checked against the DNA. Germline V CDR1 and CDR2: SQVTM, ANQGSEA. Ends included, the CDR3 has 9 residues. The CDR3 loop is CSVEDPSPG.

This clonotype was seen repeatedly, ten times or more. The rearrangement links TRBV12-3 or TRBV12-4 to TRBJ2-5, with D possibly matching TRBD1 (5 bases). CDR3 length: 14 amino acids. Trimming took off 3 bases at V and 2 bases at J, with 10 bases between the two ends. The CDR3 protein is CASSFAAGQETQYF. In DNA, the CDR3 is TGTGCCAGCAGTTTTGCGGCAGGGCAAGAGACCCAGTACTTC.

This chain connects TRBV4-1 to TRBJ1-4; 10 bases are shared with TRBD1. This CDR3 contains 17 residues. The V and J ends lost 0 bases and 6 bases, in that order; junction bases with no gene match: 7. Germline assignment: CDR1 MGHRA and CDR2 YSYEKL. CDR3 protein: CASSQDSTGGADEKLFF. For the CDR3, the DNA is TGCGCCAGCAGCCAAGATTCGACAGGGGGCGCCGATGAAAAACTGTTTTTT.

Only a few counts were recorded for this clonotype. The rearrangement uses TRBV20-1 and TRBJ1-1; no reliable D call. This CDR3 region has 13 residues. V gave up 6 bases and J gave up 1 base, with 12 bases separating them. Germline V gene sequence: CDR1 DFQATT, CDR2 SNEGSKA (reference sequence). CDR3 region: CSARTDSNTEAFF. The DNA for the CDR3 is TGCAGTGCAAGGACTGATTCGAACACTGAAGCTTTCTTT.

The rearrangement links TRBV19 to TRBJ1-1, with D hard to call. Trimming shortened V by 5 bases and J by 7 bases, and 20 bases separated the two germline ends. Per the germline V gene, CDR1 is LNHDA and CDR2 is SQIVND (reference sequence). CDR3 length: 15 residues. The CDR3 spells CASSRDPGDRLEAFF. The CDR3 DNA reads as TGTGCCAGTAGTCGAGACCCAGGAGACCGCCTTGAAGCTTTCTTT.

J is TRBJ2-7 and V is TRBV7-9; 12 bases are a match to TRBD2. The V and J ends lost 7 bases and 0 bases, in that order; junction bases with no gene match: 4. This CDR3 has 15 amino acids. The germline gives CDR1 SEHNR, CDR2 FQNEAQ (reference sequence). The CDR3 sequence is CASNPLAGGSYEQYF. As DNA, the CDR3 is TGTGCCAGCAACCCACTAGCGGGAGGCTCCTACGAGCAGTACTTC.

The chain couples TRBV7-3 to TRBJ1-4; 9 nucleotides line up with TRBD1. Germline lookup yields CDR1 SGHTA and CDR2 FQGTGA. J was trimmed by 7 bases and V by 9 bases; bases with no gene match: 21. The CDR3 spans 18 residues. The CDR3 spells CARKGEEGQGIFSEKLFF. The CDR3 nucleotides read TGTGCCAGAAAGGGGGAAGAGGGACAGGGAATCTTCAGTGAAAAACTGTTTTTT.

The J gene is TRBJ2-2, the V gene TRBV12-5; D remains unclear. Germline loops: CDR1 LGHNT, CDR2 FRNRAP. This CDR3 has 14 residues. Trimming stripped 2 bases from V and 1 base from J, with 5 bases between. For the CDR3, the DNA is TGTGCTAGTGGTTTGTTCGGGAACACCGGGGAGCTGTTTTTT. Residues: CASGLFGNTGELFF.

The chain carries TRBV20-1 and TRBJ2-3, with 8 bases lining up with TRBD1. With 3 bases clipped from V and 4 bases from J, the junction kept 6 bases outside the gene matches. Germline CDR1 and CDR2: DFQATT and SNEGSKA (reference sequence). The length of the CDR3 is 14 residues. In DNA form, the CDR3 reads TGCAGTGCTAGGGACAGGGCGTTCGCAGATACGCAGTATTTT. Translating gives CSARDRAFADTQYF.

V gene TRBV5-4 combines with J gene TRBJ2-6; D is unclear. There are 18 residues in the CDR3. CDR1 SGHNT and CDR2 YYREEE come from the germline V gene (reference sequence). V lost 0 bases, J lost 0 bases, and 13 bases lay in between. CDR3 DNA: TGTGCCAGCAGCTTGGACTTATTCCCAACCTCTGGGGCCAACGTCCTGACTTTC. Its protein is CASSLDLFPTSGANVLTF.

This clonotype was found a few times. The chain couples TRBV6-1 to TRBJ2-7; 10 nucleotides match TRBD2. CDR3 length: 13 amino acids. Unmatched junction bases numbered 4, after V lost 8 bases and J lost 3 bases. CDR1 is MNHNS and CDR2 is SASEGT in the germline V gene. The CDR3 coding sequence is TGTGCCAGCGGGCTAGCGGGAGTCTACGAGCAGTACTTC. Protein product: CASGLAGVYEQYF.

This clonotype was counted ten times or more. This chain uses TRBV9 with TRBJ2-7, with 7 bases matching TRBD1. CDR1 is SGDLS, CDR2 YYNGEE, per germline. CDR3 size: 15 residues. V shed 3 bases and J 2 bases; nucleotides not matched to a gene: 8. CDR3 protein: CASSAGTAATYEQYF. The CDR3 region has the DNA TGTGCCAGCAGCGCCGGGACAGCAGCTACCTACGAGCAGTACTTC.

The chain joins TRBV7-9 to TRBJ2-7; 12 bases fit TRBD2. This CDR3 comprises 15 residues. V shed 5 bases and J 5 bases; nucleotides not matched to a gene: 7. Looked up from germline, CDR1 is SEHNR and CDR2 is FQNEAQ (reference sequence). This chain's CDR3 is CASSQTSGRINEQYF. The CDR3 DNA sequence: TGTGCCAGCAGCCAAACTAGCGGGAGGATCAACGAGCAGTACTTC.

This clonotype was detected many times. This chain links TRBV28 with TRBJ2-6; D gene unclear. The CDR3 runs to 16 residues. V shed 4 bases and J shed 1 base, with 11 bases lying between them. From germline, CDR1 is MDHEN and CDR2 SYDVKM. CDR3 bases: TGTGCCAGCAGTTCTAATCTTTTATCTGGGGCCAACGTCCTGACTTTC. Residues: CASSSNLLSGANVLTF.

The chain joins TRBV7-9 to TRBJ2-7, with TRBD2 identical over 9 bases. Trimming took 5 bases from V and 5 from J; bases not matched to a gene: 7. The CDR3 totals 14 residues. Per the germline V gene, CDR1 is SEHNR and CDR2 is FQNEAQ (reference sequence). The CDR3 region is CASSILAGDDEQYF. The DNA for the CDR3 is TGTGCCAGCAGCATCTTAGCGGGAGACGACGAGCAGTACTTC.

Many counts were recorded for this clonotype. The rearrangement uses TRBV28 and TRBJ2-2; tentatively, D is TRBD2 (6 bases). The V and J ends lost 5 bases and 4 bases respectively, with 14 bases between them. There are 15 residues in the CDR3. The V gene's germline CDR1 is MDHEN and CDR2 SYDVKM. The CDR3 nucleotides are TGTGCCAGCAGTCCGGGAGATCGGATCACCGGGGAGCTGTTTTTT. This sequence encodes CASSPGDRITGELFF.

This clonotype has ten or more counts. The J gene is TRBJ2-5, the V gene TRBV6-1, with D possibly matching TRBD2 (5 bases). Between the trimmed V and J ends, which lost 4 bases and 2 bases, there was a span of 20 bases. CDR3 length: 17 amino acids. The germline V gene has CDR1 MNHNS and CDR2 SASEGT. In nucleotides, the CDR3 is TGTGCCAGCAGTGTCCTAGGCCTCCGGACTCAACAAGAGACCCAGTACTTC. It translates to CASSVLGLRTQQETQYF.

The CDR3 sequence is CSVVSSRETQYF. CDR3 nucleotide sequence: TGCAGCGTTGTAAGCAGTAGGGAGACCCAGTACTTC. The chain employs TRBV29-1 and TRBJ2-5; D is uncertain. The germline gives CDR1 SQVTM, CDR2 ANQGSEA. V lost 4 bases to trimming and J lost 5 bases, with 11 bases between them. The CDR3 consists of 12 residues.

The CDR3 here is CASSPRDIHTAYNEQFF. As DNA, the CDR3 is TGTGCCAGCAGCCCCCGGGACATCCATACCGCGTACAATGAGCAGTTCTTC. The rearrangement uses TRBV9 and TRBJ2-1; a weak D match, TRBD1 (6 bases). Germline V lookup: CDR1 SGDLS, CDR2 YYNGEE. CDR3 length: 17 residues. The V and J ends lost 4 bases and 4 bases respectively, with 21 bases between them.

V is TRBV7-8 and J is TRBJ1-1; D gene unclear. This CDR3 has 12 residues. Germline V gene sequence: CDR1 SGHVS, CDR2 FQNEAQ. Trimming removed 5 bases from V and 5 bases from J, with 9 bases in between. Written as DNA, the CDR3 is TGTGCCAGCAGCCCCGTTTTTACTGAAGCTTTCTTT. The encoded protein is CASSPVFTEAFF.